This entry lists 20 T cell receptor beta chains sequenced from one sample in a study of T-cell memory formation after mild COVID-19 (dated by TCRdb to the early 2020s). Library prep was done by 5' RACE. The sequencing machine was an Illumina NovaSeq 6000. TCRdb applied fastp at Q25 and MiXCR to the public reads, then kept only in-frame beta chains. Identical CDR3 protein sequences are pooled into one entry, listed with their most common genes and DNA. The sample yields about 360,000 distinct CDR3 sequences; 10% to 15% were counted once. The top ten constitute about 21% of the sample. The specimen was PBMCs or a T cell subset sorted from them (not recorded which). These receptors originate from a man between 18 and 29 years old who had mild COVID-19 (a few samples of this study predate the infection). The sample titles of this study are shuffled in the database, so cell type and time point are left out; the donor was told from shared clones.

This clonotype was observed many times. The CDR3 bases are TGTGCCAGCAGCCCGCCGGGCACAGATACGCAGTATTTT. Translation gives CASSPPGTDTQYF. The gene calls are TRBV18 and TRBJ2-3; D gene uncertain. Germline values: CDR1 KGHSH, CDR2 LQKENI. Deletions cut 8 bases from V and 1 base from J, with 10 bases between. This CDR3 has 13 amino acids. The variable domain in full, completed from reference TRBV18 and TRBJ2-3, reads NAGVMQNPRHLVRRRGQEARLRCSPMKGHSHVYWYRQLPEEGLKFMVYLQKENIIDESGMPKERFSAEFPKEGPSILRIQQVVRGDSAAYFCASSPPGTDTQYFGPGTRLTVL.

This chain joins TRBV24-1 and TRBJ2-2; possible D gene TRBD2, 7 bases. The ends were cut back, 6 bases at V and 6 bases at J, with 22 bases in the middle. The CDR3 is 17 residues long. Germline-derived CDR1 and CDR2 are KGHDR and SFDVKD. CDR3 amino acids: CATSTTTGGQGAGELFF. In DNA, the CDR3 is TGTGCCACCAGTACCACCACGGGGGGCCAGGGTGCCGGGGAGCTGTTTTTT.

This clonotype turned up a few times. The genes are TRBV30 and TRBJ1-6, with D possibly being TRBD1 (5 bases). Per germline, CDR1 GTSNPN and CDR2 SVGIG (reference sequence). The germline V and J ends were trimmed by 3 bases and 9 bases, with 9 bases remaining between them. The length of the CDR3 is 12 residues. CDR3 coding DNA: TGTGCCTGGAGGGGGGATGGTTCACCCCTCCACTTT. As protein: CAWRGDGSPLHF.

This clonotype was detected a few times. V usage is TRBV12-3 or TRBV12-4 and J usage is TRBJ2-1; D could derive from TRBD1 or TRBD2 (6 bases each). The CDR3 has 15 amino acids. V was shortened by 5 bases and J by 10 bases, with 21 bases between the two germline ends. CDR3 sequence reads: CASSPKGGPRAEQFF. CDR3 sequence (DNA): TGTGCCAGCAGTCCCAAGGGGGGCCCAAGAGCCGAGCAGTTCTTC.

The V call is TRBV2, the J call TRBJ2-2, with 9 positions matching TRBD2. This CDR3 is 15 amino acids long. The germline gives CDR1 SNHLY, CDR2 FYNNEI. V gave up 7 bases and J gave up 7 bases; unmatched junction bases: 10. As DNA, the CDR3 is TGTGCCAGCACCCCAGCTAGCGGGGCCGGCGGGGAGCTGTTTTTT. Protein sequence: CASTPASGAGGELFF.

This clonotype was observed a single time. The V and J genes are TRBV7-2 and TRBJ2-1, with 10 bases aligning to TRBD2. The CDR3 length is 15 residues. Germline V CDR1 and CDR2: SGHTA, FQGNSA. Unmatched junction bases numbered 14, after V lost 5 bases and J lost 13 bases. CDR3 DNA: TGTGCCAGCAGCCGCACTAGCGGGGTCGGAGAGACCCAGTTCTTC. This sequence encodes CASSRTSGVGETQFF.

This clonotype was detected a few times. V usage is TRBV7-3 and J usage is TRBJ2-3; the D is unclear. The ends were cut back, 4 bases at V and 0 bases at J, with 11 bases in the middle. There are 15 residues in the CDR3. Germline assignment: CDR1 SGHTA and CDR2 FQGTGA. CDR3 residues: CASSSQLGSTDTQYF. Here the CDR3 DNA reads TGTGCCAGCAGCTCCCAGTTGGGAAGCACAGATACGCAGTATTTT.

This clonotype occurred many times. The gene calls are TRBV4-3 and TRBJ2-5; D is possibly TRBD2 (5 bases). CDR3 length equals 14 residues. The ends were cut back, 0 bases at V and 5 bases at J, with 10 bases in the middle. Looked up from germline, CDR1 is LGHNA and CDR2 is YSLEER. CDR3 amino acids: CASSQDRDRETQYF. The CDR3 DNA reads TGCGCCAGCAGCCAAGATCGGGATAGGGAGACCCAGTACTTC.

The V call is TRBV6-2 or TRBV6-3, the J call TRBJ2-7, with D uncertain. The length of the CDR3 is 13 residues. Germline CDR1 reads MNHEY; CDR2 reads SVGEGT. Trimming cost V 6 bases and J 4 bases, with 13 bases left between them. CDR3 in amino acids: CASRRQDRYEQYV. The CDR3 bases are TGTGCCAGCAGGCGGCAGGACCGTTACGAGCAGTACGTC.

This clonotype was seen only a few times. The rearrangement uses TRBV5-1 and TRBJ1-6; a weak D match, TRBD1 (5 bases). The CDR3 contains 15 residues. V shed 0 bases and J shed 6 bases, with 10 bases lying between them. Germline V gene lookup returns CDR1 SGHRS and CDR2 YFSETQ. CDR3 sequence reads: CASSLGGTANSPLHF. The CDR3 DNA is TGCGCCAGCAGCTTGGGTGGGACGGCTAATTCACCCCTCCACTTT.

This chain joins TRBV18 and TRBJ1-5; weak D call: TRBD1 (5 bases). This CDR3 comprises 15 residues. V was pared by 6 bases and J by 0 bases, with 12 bases between. Germline assignment: CDR1 KGHSH and CDR2 LQKENI. Written as DNA, the CDR3 is TGTGCCAGCTCGTCCCAGGGATATAGCAATCAGCCCCAGCATTTT. It encodes CASSSQGYSNQPQHF. The full variable domain, rest sourced from reference TRBV18 and TRBJ1-5, is NAGVMQNPRHLVRRRGQEARLRCSPMKGHSHVYWYRQLPEEGLKFMVYLQKENIIDESGMPKERFSAEFPKEGPSILRIQQVVRGDSAAYFCASSSQGYSNQPQHFGDGTRLSIL.

The table lists this clonotype with a few counts. The gene calls are TRBV12-3 or TRBV12-4 and TRBJ2-5; D is uncertain. CDR3 length equals 13 residues. Trimming stripped 4 bases from V and 4 bases from J, with 10 bases between. CDR3 nucleotides: TGTGCCAGCAGTTCGCTAGTGTCAGAGACCCAGTACTTC. This codes for CASSSLVSETQYF.

The chain combines TRBV7-2 with TRBJ1-1; 8 bases are shared with TRBD1. The V gene end was trimmed by 5 bases and the J gene end by 7 bases; junction bases not matched to a gene: 6. Germline-derived CDR1 and CDR2 are SGHTA and FQGNSA. The CDR3 runs to 13 residues. CDR3 DNA: TGTGCCAGCAGCAAGGACAGGGTGGTTGAAGCTTTCTTT. The encoded protein is CASSKDRVVEAFF.

CDR3 bases: TGCGCCAGCAGCTTGCCTAGCGTGGCGGGCACAGATACGCAGTATTTT. Its translation: CASSLPSVAGTDTQYF. The rearrangement joins TRBV5-1 to TRBJ2-3; D may be TRBD2 (6 bases). The germline V gene has CDR1 SGHRS and CDR2 YFSETQ. This CDR3 is 16 amino acids long. V lost 1 base to trimming and J lost 1 base, with 13 bases between them.

This clonotype turned up a few times. This chain connects TRBV4-2 to TRBJ1-2, with a tentative D call TRBD1 (5 bases). CDR3 size: 13 residues. Germline CDR1 LGHNA, CDR2 YNFKEQ. Trimming removed 1 base at V and 12 bases at J, with 15 bases between. CDR3 amino acids: CASSQGVGRVHTF. In nucleotides, the CDR3 is TGTGCCAGCAGCCAAGGAGTTGGCAGGGTTCACACCTTC.

This clonotype was counted between two and nine times. The genes are TRBV14 and TRBJ2-7, with 7 bases aligning to TRBD1. The germline gives CDR1 SGHDN, CDR2 FVKESK. Trimming cost V 4 bases and J 3 bases; bases outside gene matches: 3. The CDR3 consists of 13 residues. The CDR3 reads CASSLTGVYEQYV. The DNA of the CDR3 is TGTGCCAGCAGCCTTACAGGGGTCTACGAGCAGTACGTC.

This clonotype was seen ten or more times. The gene calls are TRBV7-9 and TRBJ2-1, with 7 bases lining up with TRBD1. Germline loops: CDR1 SEHNR, CDR2 FQNEAQ (reference sequence). J gave up 6 bases and V 5 bases, and 16 bases lay outside the gene matches. The CDR3 runs to 17 residues. This CDR3 is CASSVNGVTGYGNEQFF. The CDR3, as DNA: TGTGCCAGCAGCGTCAATGGGGTGACAGGGTACGGCAATGAGCAGTTCTTC.

The J gene is TRBJ2-3, the V gene TRBV21-1. TRBV21-1 is termed a pseudogene. The CDR3 spans 13 residues. The CDR3 spells CASSKVGTDTQYF. The CDR3 region has the DNA TGTGCCAGCAGCAAAGTGGGGACAGATACGCAGTATTTT.

This clonotype was seen at least ten times. The chain links TRBV12-3 or TRBV12-4 to TRBJ2-7, with D possibly TRBD2 on 6 matching bases. This CDR3 is 12 amino acids long. The V gene lost 5 bases and the J gene lost 6 bases, with 11 bases spanning the gap. CDR3 region: CASSLLALEQYF. The DNA of the CDR3 is TGTGCCAGCAGTCTGCTAGCGCTCGAGCAGTACTTC.

This rearrangement joins TRBV4-1 to TRBJ2-6, with a weak D call TRBD2 (6 bases). This CDR3 contains 16 residues. Trimming pared 4 bases from V and 2 bases from J, leaving 12 bases between. Looked up from germline, CDR1 is MGHRA and CDR2 is YSYEKL. Here the CDR3 DNA reads TGCGCCAGCAGCCGAGTGGGGACTCCTGGGGCCAACGTCCTGACTTTC. Residues: CASSRVGTPGANVLTF.